This T cell receptor beta chain came from a study of human T cells and chemical hapten exposure. CDR3 length: 13 residues. Germline V gene lookup returns CDR1 SGHTA and CDR2 FQGNSA. V lost 3 bases to trimming and J lost 7 bases, with 12 bases between them. Separate cDNA molecules received unique molecular identifiers, which the library attached to them. TCRdb itself ran the RACE reads through MiXCR, one entry per CDR3 protein. The sample lists 340,000 or so distinct CDR3 sequences; around 7% were seen once. The time point is: patch test 1, 2 weeks after DPC sensitization. Treatment indicated: therapeutic diphenylcyclopropenone sensitization with weekly scalp DPC. Researchers sampled blood before each patch test went on.

The chain carries TRBV7-2 and TRBJ1-1; D gene unclear. Specimen: whole blood, collected in connection with sensitization to the hapten diphenylcyclopropenone (DPC). The receptor's source is a woman under 30 with alopecia areata. Some clones in this sample may be carry-over from other donors' samples. The CDR3 DNA sequence: TGTGCCAGCAGCTTGAGGGCGGGCGGTGAAGCTTTCTTT. Encoded protein: CASSLRAGGEAFF.